A selection of T cell receptor beta chains follows, all from one sample in a study of blood T cell repertoires in COVID-19. Only in-frame clones appear in the TCRdb table, and some are missing; sequencing was by immunoSEQ multiplex PCR. The data show over 60,000 clones, roughly 89% seen once. Sample: peripheral blood. These receptor sequences come from a man older than 75 with acute or convalescent COVID-19. Both conserved end residues are part of each CDR3. A D gene is named only where the DNA matches it firmly. Size values are once, few and many counts, or a class for expanded clones, and some rows have none.

TRBJ1-5,NA,TRBV5-5,NA,TGTGCCAGCAGTTTACTTTTAGCCAAGAATCAGCCCCAGCATTTT,CASSLLLAKNQPQHF
TRBJ2-3,NA,TRBV10-1,TRBD2,TGCGCCAGCAGTGAGGGCGGGGGGGCACCAGATACGCAGTATTTT,CASSEGGGAPDTQYF
TRBJ1-5,NA,TRBV28,TRBD1,TGTGCCAGCAGTTTAGGACAGGGCCAAAATCAGCCCCAGCATTTT,CASSLGQGQNQPQHF
TRBJ1-1,NA,TRBV10-3,NA,TGTGCCATCAGCTCCCTGGGGGGAGAAAACACTGAAGCTTTCTTT,CAISSLGGENTEAFF
TRBJ1-5,NA,TRBV15,TRBD1,TGTGCCACCTCGATGACAGGGCCGGAGCAGCCCCAGCATTTT,CATSMTGPEQPQHF
TRBJ1-1,few,TRBV11-2,NA,TGTGCCAGCAGCTTAGCAGGGATGAACACTGAAGCTTTCTTT,CASSLAGMNTEAFF
TRBJ1-5,NA,TRBV2,NA,TGTGCCAGCAGTAAGACAAACTGGAATCAGCCCCAGCATTTT,CASSKTNWNQPQHF
TRBJ2-7,NA,TRBV19,TRBD2,TGTGCCAGTGCGCCAGCGGGGGGAACCTACGAGCAGTACTTC,CASAPAGGTYEQYF
TRBJ1-1,NA,TRBV2,TRBD1,TGTGCCAGCACTATACAAAGGACAGGGGAGGACCAGGAGGCTTTCTTT,CASTIQRTGEDQEAFF
TRBJ1-5,NA,TRBV6-4,NA,TGTGCCAGCAGTGAAAGGGGAGGTCAGCCCCAGCATTTT,CASSERGGQPQHF
TRBJ1-1,once,TRBV3-1/TRBV3-2,TRBD1,TGTGCCAGCAGCAAAAGGGGGCATGGGGCTTTCTTT,CASSKRGHGAFF
TRBJ2-3,NA,TRBV11-3,TRBD2,TGTGCCAGCAGCTTAGATGGACTAGCGGGGGGGCGGACAGATACGCAGTATTTT,CASSLDGLAGGRTDTQYF
TRBJ1-4,once,TRBV27,TRBD1,TGTGCCAGCAGTCGCCCTCCCGGACAGGGAAAAGAAAAACTGTTTTTT,CASSRPPGQGKEKLFF
TRBJ2-7,once,TRBV19,TRBD2,TGTGCCAGTAGTATAGGGACTAGCGGGACCTACGAGCAGTACTTC,CASSIGTSGTYEQYF
TRBJ1-3,NA,TRBV27,NA,TGTGCCAGCAGTTTATCGGGGAGCTCTGGAAACACCATATATTTT,CASSLSGSSGNTIYF
TRBJ2-1,NA,TRBV28,NA,TGTGCCGGTAATTCTGGCGGAGGGAACAATGAGCAGTTCTTC,CAGNSGGGNNEQFF
TRBJ2-7,NA,TRBV27,TRBD2,TGTGCCAGCAGCCCAGCGGGAGTCAGGGAGCAGTACTTC,CASSPAGVREQYF
TRBJ1-2,NA,TRBV2,NA,TGTGCCAGCAGTTGGGGTAGGGAGTCCTATGGCTACACCTTC,CASSWGRESYGYTF
TRBJ1-3,NA,TRBV7-3,NA,TGTGCCAGCAGCTTCGGGGACACAAAAGCTGGAAACACCATATATTTT,CASSFGDTKAGNTIYF
TRBJ2-3,once,TRBV29-1,TRBD1,TGCAGCGTCCCCGGGACAGGCAGCACAGATACGCAGTATTTT,CSVPGTGSTDTQYF
TRBJ1-4,NA,TRBV25-1,NA,TGTGCCAGCAGTGAATCGCTCGGGGCGGGGACAACTAATGAAAAACTGTTTTTT,CASSESLGAGTTNEKLFF
TRBJ1-2,NA,TRBV27,TRBD1,TGTGCCAGCAGTCCCCGACAGGGGGCGGTTTATGGCTACACCTTC,CASSPRQGAVYGYTF
TRBJ1-5,NA,TRBV5-6,NA,TGTGCCAGCAGCCAGGCGATGAATCAGCCCCAGCATTTT,CASSQAMNQPQHF
TRBJ2-5,once,TRBV19,TRBD1,TGTGCCAGTACTGAGGGACAGGGGTCGAAGACCCAGTACTTC,CASTEGQGSKTQYF
TRBJ1-1,few,TRBV14,NA,TGTGCCACCTCCCGGGGGAACACTGAAGCTTTCTTT,CATSRGNTEAFF
TRBJ1-1,NA,TRBV14,TRBD1,TGTGCCAGCAGCCAGGCACAGGGGGAAGGGAACACTGAAGCTTTCTTT,CASSQAQGEGNTEAFF
TRBJ2-1,NA,TRBV7-9,TRBD2,TGTGCCAGCAGCAACTTAGCGGGGGGACGGGATGAGCAGTTCTTC,CASSNLAGGRDEQFF
TRBJ1-1,NA,TRBV7-6,NA,TGTGCCAGCAGCCCACACCAAAACACTGAAGCTTTCTTT,CASSPHQNTEAFF
TRBJ1-5,NA,TRBV27,TRBD1,TGTGCCAGCAGTTCTACAGGGGGACCTAGCAATCAGCCCCAGCATTTT,CASSSTGGPSNQPQHF
TRBJ2-1,NA,TRBV5-1,NA,TGCGCCAGCAGCCCTGAGGGGGGACTAAGCTCCTACAATGAGCAGTTCTTC,CASSPEGGLSSYNEQFF
TRBJ2-1,NA,TRBV5-1,TRBD1,TGCGCCAGCAGCTTGGGGTCGGGACAGGGGTCCCATGAGCAGTTCTTC,CASSLGSGQGSHEQFF